The next 10 T cell receptor beta chains were all read from a single sample in a study of blood T cells in healthy people across ages. A second PCR of roughly 7 to 11 cycles used a sample-barcoded 5' primer and a J-beta primer mix. Via MiXCR, TCRdb re-called the 5' RACE reads, giving one row per CDR3 protein. Among roughly 650,000 distinct CDR3 sequences listed, around 32% were seen once. Specimen: blood. Receptor source: a woman of 80 years or more in good health.

As to this clonotype: A much larger clone differs from this one at a single base, so this may be a read error. The chain carries TRBV2 and TRBJ2-4; 11 nucleotides align to TRBD2. Judging by the DNA end, TRBJ2-5 fits better; the J call may be wrong. The length of the CDR3 is 18 residues. Germline V gene data show CDR1 as SNHLY and CDR2 as FYNNEI. For the CDR3, the DNA is TGTGCCAGCAGTGAAGGCCTCGGACTAGCGGGCAACCAAGGGACCCAGTACTTC. This gives the protein CASSEGLGLAGNQGTQYF.

This clonotype came up a few times. It may be a read error: a sequence one base away is much more abundant. The chain combines TRBV11-1 with TRBJ2-1; D tentatively fits TRBD1 or TRBD2 (5 bases each). Near its end, the DNA agrees better with TRBJ2-7, so the J call may be wrong. This CDR3 is 17 amino acids long. Per germline, CDR1 SGHAT and CDR2 FQDESV (reference sequence). CDR3 bases: TGTGCCAGCAGCCCCCACCCCCGGGGACGCTCCTACAATGAGCAGTACTTC. Translation: CASSPHPRGRSYNEQYF.

This clonotype has only a few counts. This may arise from a read error, as a much more abundant clone is one base away. The V and J genes are TRBV5-5 and TRBJ2-7, with D possibly matching TRBD1 (6 bases). V was shortened by 5 bases and J by 6 bases, with 18 bases between the two germline ends. Looked up from germline, CDR1 is SGHKS and CDR2 is YYEKEE (reference sequence). The CDR3 consists of 14 residues. In nucleotides, the CDR3 is TGTGCCAGCAGAGGATACAGGGAGACAGTCGAGCAGTACTTC. As protein: CASRGYRETVEQYF.

This clonotype was recorded at least ten times. The V call is TRBV24-1, the J call TRBJ1-2; 8 bases line up with TRBD1. V was pared by 2 bases and J by 6 bases, with 4 bases of the junction left unmatched. Germline V gives CDR1 KGHDR, CDR2 SFDVKD. The CDR3 extends over 14 amino acids. DNA for the CDR3: TGTGCCACCAGTGATTCCGACAGGGGTGATGGCTACACCTTC. Translation gives CATSDSDRGDGYTF.

The sample holds many counts of this clonotype. The chain couples TRBV9 to TRBJ1-2, with 7 bases aligning to TRBD1. Germline values: CDR1 SGDLS, CDR2 YYNGEE. V trimming: 3 bases; J trimming: 0 bases; junction bases outside the gene matches: 11. CDR3 length equals 17 residues. CDR3: CASSERDRPLANYGYTF. The CDR3 coding sequence is TGTGCCAGCAGCGAAAGGGACAGACCCCTCGCTAACTATGGCTACACCTTC. Full variable domain (rest looked up from reference TRBV9 and TRBJ1-2): DSGVTQTPKHLITATGQRVTLRCSPRSGDLSVYWYQQSLDQGLQFLIQYYNGEERAKGNILERFSAQQFPDLHSELNLSSLELGDSALYFCASSERDRPLANYGYTFGSGTRLTVV.

This sequence joins TRBV3-1 and TRBJ2-2; D not certain. Germline V CDR1 and CDR2: LGHDT, YNNKEL (reference sequence). V was cut by 7 bases and J by 8 bases, with 8 bases left in between. The CDR3 has 11 amino acids. The CDR3 sequence is CASTHQGELFF. CDR3 bases: TGTGCCAGCACCCATCAAGGGGAGCTGTTTTTT.

This clonotype was observed a handful of times. This sequence joins TRBV5-4 and TRBJ2-2; 8 bases match TRBD1. V shed 2 bases, J shed 3 bases, and the junction held 9 bases outside the gene matches. The CDR3 runs 17 residues. The germline gives CDR1 SGHNT, CDR2 YYREEE (reference sequence). DNA of the CDR3: TGTGCCAGCAGCTTCCCCCTAGGACAGGGTTACACCGGGGAGCTGTTTTTT. This codes for CASSFPLGQGYTGELFF.

This clonotype came up many times. A read error may be the cause here, since a much bigger clone is one base away. The chain carries TRBV2 and TRBJ2-1; tentative D call: TRBD1 (5 bases). The J call is uncertain, as TRBJ2-7 better fits the DNA end. CDR3 length: 11 residues. CDR1 and CDR2 (germline): SNHLY, FYNNEI. The CDR3 loop reads CASKQGNEQYF. The CDR3 DNA reads as TGTGCCAGCAAGCAGGGCAATGAGCAGTACTTC.

This clonotype was recorded a few times. This rearrangement joins TRBV5-1 to TRBJ1-1; D perhaps matches TRBD1 (5 bases). V lost 2 bases and J 3 bases, leaving 17 bases between the germline ends. The CDR3 extends over 16 amino acids. The germline V gene has CDR1 SGHRS and CDR2 YFSETQ. CDR3 residues: CASSLQDRVVDTEAFF. In DNA form, the CDR3 reads TGCGCCAGCAGCTTACAGGATAGAGTCGTGGACACTGAAGCTTTCTTT.

This clonotype was detected only a few times. The chain is built from TRBV29-1 and TRBJ2-3; a weak D match, TRBD1 (6 bases). Germline loops: CDR1 SQVTM, CDR2 ANQGSEA. CDR3 size: 12 residues. V lost 3 bases and J 10 bases, leaving 14 bases between the germline ends. The CDR3 region is CSVETDRPSQYF. CDR3 nucleotides: TGCAGCGTTGAGACAGACAGGCCGTCGCAGTATTTT.